The sequence of this TCR beta chain was determined in a study of molecular identifiers for immune sequencing clone quantification. TCRdb independently ran MiXCR on the PCR reads; one entry per CDR3 protein. The table includes approximately 500,000 distinct CDR3 sequences, roughly 24% detected once. Trimming removed 7 bases from V and 4 bases from J, with 13 bases in between. The CDR3 spans 13 residues. The germline CDR1 and CDR2 sequences are MNHEY and SVGEGT. Sample: naive CD8+ T cells from blood, with Jurkat cell RNA spiked in. Subset reported: FACS-sorted CD8+CD4-CCR7+CD45RA+ naive T cells. The rearrangement joins TRBV6-2 or TRBV6-3 to TRBJ2-5; the D gene is possibly TRBD2 (7 bases). The sequence derives from a human donor in good health. Some libraries in this study had Jurkat cell RNA spiked in. For the CDR3, the DNA is TGTGCCAGCATGACGGGGGGCCGAGAGACCCAGTACTTC. Its protein is CASMTGGRETQYF.